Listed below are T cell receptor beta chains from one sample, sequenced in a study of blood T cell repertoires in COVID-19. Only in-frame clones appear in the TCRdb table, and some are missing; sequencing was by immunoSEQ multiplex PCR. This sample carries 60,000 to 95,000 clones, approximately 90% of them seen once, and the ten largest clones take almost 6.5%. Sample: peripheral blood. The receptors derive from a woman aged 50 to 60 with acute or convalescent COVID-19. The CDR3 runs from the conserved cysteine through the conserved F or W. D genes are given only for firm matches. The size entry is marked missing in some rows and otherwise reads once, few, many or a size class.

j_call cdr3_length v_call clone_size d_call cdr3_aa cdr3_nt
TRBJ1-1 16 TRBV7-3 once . CASSLGPLGGSTEAFF TGTGCCAGCAGCTTAGGCCCCCTGGGGGGGAGCACTGAAGCTTTCTTT
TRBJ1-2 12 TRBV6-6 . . CASRTTGYGYTF TGTGCCAGCAGAACCACAGGGTATGGCTACACCTTC
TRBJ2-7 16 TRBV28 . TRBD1 CASSYLGQGAKHEQYF TGTGCCAGCAGTTACCTGGGACAGGGGGCCAAGCACGAGCAGTACTTC
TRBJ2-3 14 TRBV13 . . CASSLGRVWDTQYF TGTGCCAGCAGCTTAGGCAGGGTATGGGATACGCAGTATTTT
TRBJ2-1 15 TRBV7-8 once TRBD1 CASSFGQGAYNEQFF TGTGCCAGCAGCTTTGGACAGGGTGCCTACAATGAGCAGTTCTTC
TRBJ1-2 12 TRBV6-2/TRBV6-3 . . CASSPPMSGYTF TGTGCCAGCAGTCCACCTATGAGCGGCTACACCTTC
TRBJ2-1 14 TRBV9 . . CASSVAGGANEQFF TGTGCCAGCAGCGTAGCTGGGGGGGCCAATGAGCAGTTCTTC
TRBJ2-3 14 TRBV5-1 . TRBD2 CASSGTSGTDTQYF TGCGCCAGCAGCGGGACTAGCGGCACAGATACGCAGTATTTT
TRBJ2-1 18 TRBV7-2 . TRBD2 CASSPRGGGSSSYNEQFF TGTGCCAGCAGCCCCCGGGGCGGGGGGTCGAGCTCCTACAATGAGCAGTTCTTC
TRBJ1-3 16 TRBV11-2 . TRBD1 CASSFGTGPSGNTIYF TGTGCCAGCAGCTTCGGGACAGGACCCTCTGGAAACACCATATATTTT
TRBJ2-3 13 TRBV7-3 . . CASSLSYTDTQYF TGTGCCAGCAGCTTAAGCTACACAGATACGCAGTATTTT
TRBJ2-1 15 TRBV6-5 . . CASSPGQGSFNEQFF TGTGCCAGCAGTCCGGGGCAGGGGTCATTCAATGAGCAGTTCTTC